What follows are 27 T cell receptor beta chains derived from one specimen sequenced in a study of T cell repertoires in cytomegalovirus infection. TCRdb re-analysed the reads in MiXCR, keeping a single row per CDR3 protein. The sample holds roughly 190,000 distinct CDR3 sequences, more than 9% seen once. Sequencing was performed on PBMCs. Every receptor here comes from a human donor in good health (CMV status not recorded). Some clones in this sample may be carry-over from other donors' samples.

V gene TRBV6-1 combines with J gene TRBJ1-1, with D perhaps matching TRBD1 (6 bases). CDR3 length: 13 amino acids. Germline V CDR1 and CDR2: MNHNS, SASEGT. V gave up 4 bases and J gave up 6 bases, with 12 bases separating them. CDR3 DNA: TGTGCCAGCAGTGGAGGGGGGAGCGCTGAAGCTTTCTTT. Amino acid sequence: CASSGGGSAEAFF.

The chain carries TRBV29-1 and TRBJ2-3, with 11 bases matching TRBD2. The trim removed 4 bases at V and 3 bases at J, leaving 6 bases unmatched. CDR1 is SQVTM, CDR2 ANQGSEA, per germline. The CDR3 length is 15 residues. The CDR3 is CSVATSGMETDTQYF. The CDR3 nucleotides are TGCAGCGTTGCGACTAGCGGGATGGAGACAGATACGCAGTATTTT.

This clonotype was detected only a few times. The gene calls are TRBV10-3 and TRBJ2-7; TRBD2 agrees at 8 bases. Germline V lookup: CDR1 ENHRY, CDR2 SYGVKD. The CDR3 covers 13 residues. The V and J ends lost 6 bases and 2 bases, in that order; junction bases with no gene match: 3. The DNA for the CDR3 is TGTGCCATCAGGGTTAGCGGGGCCTACGAGCAGTACTTC. This gives the protein CAIRVSGAYEQYF.

This clonotype was counted a few times. V is TRBV5-1 and J is TRBJ1-5, with D unresolved. Germline-derived CDR1 and CDR2 are SGHRS and YFSETQ. This CDR3 comprises 14 residues. Trimming took off 4 bases at V and 3 bases at J, with 11 bases between the two ends. The CDR3 protein is CASSPGEFNQPQHF. In nucleotides, the CDR3 is TGCGCCAGCAGCCCGGGTGAGTTCAATCAGCCCCAGCATTTT. The full variable domain, with the rest looked up from reference TRBV5-1 and TRBJ1-5, is KAGVTQTPRYLIKTRGQQVTLSCSPISGHRSVSWYQQTPGQGLQFLFEYFSETQRNKGNFPGRFSGRQFSNSRSEMNVSTLELGDSALYLCASSPGEFNQPQHFGDGTRLSIL.

There are many counts of this clonotype. The rearrangement links TRBV7-2 to TRBJ1-2; D is unresolved. The V gene's germline CDR1 is SGHTA and CDR2 FQGNSA. The CDR3 is made up of 12 amino acids. With 3 bases removed from V and 8 bases from J, the gap between germline ends came to 10 bases. The CDR3 reads CASSFRGVGYTF. The DNA for the CDR3 is TGTGCCAGCAGCTTTAGAGGAGTGGGCTACACCTTC.

This clonotype was found many times. The chain is built from TRBV7-2 and TRBJ2-5; a weak D match, TRBD2 (6 bases). The V gene lost 5 bases and the J gene lost 3 bases, with 13 bases spanning the gap. Germline values: CDR1 SGHTA, CDR2 FQGNSA. The CDR3 runs 14 residues. CDR3 coding DNA: TGTGCCAGCAGCCCGACTAGGGATGAAGAGACCCAGTACTTC. Protein: CASSPTRDEETQYF.

This clonotype has only a few counts. The CDR3 region is CASSHLRGEQYF. CDR3 nucleotides: TGTGCCAGCAGCCACCTTAGGGGAGAGCAGTACTTC. V usage is TRBV7-2 and J usage is TRBJ2-7, with D perhaps TRBD1 (5 bases). With 5 bases removed from V and 7 bases from J, the gap between germline ends came to 12 bases. Germline lookup yields CDR1 SGHTA and CDR2 FQGNSA. There are 12 residues in the CDR3.

This clonotype has just a few counts. The chain recombines TRBV20-1 with TRBJ1-3; D might be TRBD1 (6 bases). CDR1 is DFQATT, CDR2 SNEGSKA, per germline (reference sequence). This CDR3 spans 21 amino acids. V was clipped by 2 bases and J by 0 bases, with 29 bases between them. CDR3 protein: CSARPFGGLDRDTSSGNTIYF. The CDR3 bases are TGCAGTGCTAGACCCTTCGGTGGTCTTGACCGGGACACTAGCTCTGGAAACACCATATATTTT.

This clonotype was seen ten or more times. The genes are TRBV7-2 and TRBJ1-3; unclear D gene. Germline V gives CDR1 SGHTA, CDR2 FQGNSA. Trimming cost V 1 base and J 7 bases, with 14 bases left between them. CDR3 length: 15 residues. The CDR3 region has the DNA TGTGCCAGCAGCTTAGTGGCAGGAGCTTGGAACACCATATATTTT. This sequence encodes CASSLVAGAWNTIYF.

This clonotype has ten or more counts. The chain employs TRBV28 and TRBJ1-1; 9 positions agree with TRBD1. Germline CDR1 MDHEN, CDR2 SYDVKM. CDR3 length equals 13 residues. V gave up 6 bases and J gave up 8 bases; unmatched junction bases: 7. The CDR3 loop reads CASSYRGLEEAFF. The CDR3, as DNA: TGTGCCAGCAGCTACAGGGGGCTGGAGGAAGCTTTCTTT.

This chain connects TRBV20-1 to TRBJ1-2; TRBD1 matches 8 bases. CDR1 and CDR2 (germline): DFQATT, SNEGSKA (reference sequence). The CDR3 is made up of 17 amino acids. Unmatched junction bases numbered 12, after V lost 0 bases and J lost 3 bases. CDR3 amino acids: CSARDFGGDRIDYGYTF. The CDR3 DNA follows: TGCAGTGCTAGAGATTTTGGAGGGGACAGGATCGACTATGGCTACACCTTC.

Many counts were recorded for this clonotype. The chain joins TRBV5-5 to TRBJ1-5; 7 bases match TRBD1. The CDR3 sequence is 17 residues long. Trimming removed 0 bases from V and 2 bases from J; junction bases left unmatched: 8. Germline-derived CDR1 and CDR2 are SGHKS and YYEKEE (reference sequence). This CDR3 reads CASSLEGTVLGNQPQHF. In nucleotides, the CDR3 is TGTGCCAGCAGCTTGGAGGGGACAGTGCTTGGCAATCAGCCCCAGCATTTT.

This clonotype was counted at least ten times. The chain employs TRBV7-3 and TRBJ2-3; 10 bases are a match to TRBD2. After removal of 1 base from V and 2 bases from J, the junction contained 12 bases not matched to a gene. The CDR3 extends over 19 amino acids. Germline lookup yields CDR1 SGHTA and CDR2 FQGTGA. The CDR3 spells CASSLNSQREGRYTDTQYF. The CDR3 region has the DNA TGTGCCAGCAGCTTAAACTCACAGCGGGAGGGCCGGTACACAGATACGCAGTATTTT.

This sequence joins TRBV29-1 and TRBJ2-3; a possible D gene is TRBD1 (6 bases). The CDR3 is 14 residues long. V dropped 3 bases and J dropped 0 bases, with 10 bases sitting between them. CDR1 is SQVTM and CDR2 is ANQGSEA in the germline V gene. CDR3 region: CSVEGTTSTDTQYF. CDR3 DNA sequence: TGCAGCGTTGAGGGGACAACTAGCACAGATACGCAGTATTTT.

The chain employs TRBV29-1 and TRBJ2-7; D is perhaps TRBD1 (7 bases). There are 14 residues in the CDR3. V dropped 6 bases and J dropped 3 bases, with 18 bases sitting between them. Germline V gene data show CDR1 as SQVTM and CDR2 as ANQGSEA. The CDR3 nucleotides are TGCAGCGTGGGGGGTGAAAGGGGGCACTACGAGCAGTACTTC. This gives the protein CSVGGERGHYEQYF.

The table lists this clonotype with many counts. The chain links TRBV28 to TRBJ1-3, with a tentative D call TRBD1 (5 bases). Deletions cut 8 bases from V and 0 bases from J, with 23 bases between. Germline values: CDR1 MDHEN, CDR2 SYDVKM. There are 18 residues in the CDR3. The CDR3 DNA follows: TGTGCCAGCGAATTAAGAAGGGGCAGCTTAGACTCTGGAAACACCATATATTTT. Protein sequence: CASELRRGSLDSGNTIYF.

Many counts were recorded for this clonotype. J is TRBJ2-1 and V is TRBV5-6; TRBD2 matches 13 bases. The CDR3 covers 15 residues. V lost 0 bases, J lost 7 bases, and 1 base stayed unmatched. Germline V gene sequence: CDR1 SGHDT, CDR2 YYEEEE. The CDR3 sequence: CASSLGLAGGNEQFF. The CDR3 DNA reads as TGTGCCAGCAGCTTGGGACTAGCGGGGGGTAATGAGCAGTTCTTC.

This clonotype has a count of ten or more. The chain has TRBV19 and TRBJ2-5; 8 bases fit TRBD1. The CDR3 runs 14 residues. The V gene's germline CDR1 is LNHDA and CDR2 SQIVND (reference sequence). Germline trimming cut 6 bases from V and 7 bases from J; bases unmatched to any gene: 10. The CDR3 DNA is TGTGCCAGTAGCTGGAGACAGGGGCATGGGACCCAGTACTTC. Its protein is CASSWRQGHGTQYF.

This clonotype was detected ten times or more. The chain recombines TRBV28 with TRBJ1-5; possibly TRBD1 for D (5 bases). Trimming stripped 6 bases from V and 5 bases from J, with 14 bases between. Germline V gene data show CDR1 as MDHEN and CDR2 as SYDVKM. The CDR3 runs 14 residues. CDR3 DNA sequence: TGTGCCAGCAGAACACTCTCGGGGGATCAGCCCCAGCATTTT. Residues: CASRTLSGDQPQHF.

This chain joins TRBV4-1 and TRBJ1-6; D gene uncertain. The germline V gene has CDR1 MGHRA and CDR2 YSYEKL. V lost 1 base, J lost 9 bases, and 13 bases lay in between. The CDR3 has 15 residues. CDR3 coding DNA: TGCGCCAGCAGCCAAGTTGAGGGTAGGGCTTCACCCCTCCACTTT. It is translated as CASSQVEGRASPLHF.

The DNA of the CDR3 is TGTGCCAGTAGTTCAACAGGGTCGGGAGAGCAGTACTTC. This sequence encodes CASSSTGSGEQYF. The rearrangement joins TRBV19 to TRBJ2-7, with D perhaps TRBD1 (6 bases). Trimming cost V 5 bases and J 7 bases, with 15 bases left between them. The length of the CDR3 is 13 residues. From germline, CDR1 is LNHDA and CDR2 SQIVND (reference sequence).

This sequence joins TRBV5-5 and TRBJ2-2, with D possibly being TRBD2 (6 bases). V lost 6 bases and J 6 bases, leaving 18 bases between the germline ends. The CDR3 length is 15 residues. From germline, CDR1 is SGHKS and CDR2 YYEKEE (reference sequence). Here the CDR3 reads CASNFDGGVAGELFF. CDR3 nucleotide sequence: TGTGCCAGCAACTTCGACGGGGGAGTGGCCGGGGAGCTGTTTTTT.

This clonotype was recorded many times. The chain employs TRBV7-8 and TRBJ2-2, with 10 bases matching TRBD2. Germline V lookup: CDR1 SGHVS, CDR2 FQNEAQ. V shed 3 bases, J shed 7 bases, and the junction held 8 bases outside the gene matches. The CDR3 is made up of 16 amino acids. The DNA of the CDR3 is TGTGCCAGCAGCTTCGGCGCGGGACTAGCGAGCGGGGAGCTGTTTTTT. Its protein is CASSFGAGLASGELFF.

This clonotype has a count of ten or more. The CDR3 DNA follows: TGTGCCAGCAGCTTAAATAGTGGTAGCGGGAGGGCCGCGAACACCGGGGAGCTGTTTTTT. Amino acid sequence: CASSLNSGSGRAANTGELFF. J is TRBJ2-2 and V is TRBV7-8; 11 nucleotides line up with TRBD2. Germline V lookup: CDR1 SGHVS, CDR2 FQNEAQ. The length of the CDR3 is 20 residues. Germline trimming cut 2 bases from V and 0 bases from J; bases unmatched to any gene: 11.

The table lists this clonotype with many counts. The rearrangement uses TRBV7-8 and TRBJ2-1; TRBD2 aligns across 12 bases. Germline CDR1 SGHVS, CDR2 FQNEAQ. This CDR3 contains 17 residues. V lost 4 bases to trimming and J lost 0 bases; unmatched junction nucleotides: 4. CDR3 bases: TGTGCCAGCAGCTCTGGACTAGCGGGGAGCTCCTACAATGAGCAGTTCTTC. Translated: CASSSGLAGSSYNEQFF.

V is TRBV29-1 and J is TRBJ2-7; 7 nucleotides match TRBD1. CDR1 is SQVTM and CDR2 is ANQGSEA in the germline V gene. V shed 4 bases and J 2 bases; nucleotides not matched to a gene: 8. This CDR3 is built from 14 residues. The CDR3 region is CSVVRQGVTYEQYF. DNA of the CDR3: TGCAGCGTTGTGAGGCAGGGGGTAACCTACGAGCAGTACTTC.

This chain connects TRBV4-3 to TRBJ2-7; 11 positions match TRBD2. The CDR3 loop spans 15 amino acids. Trimming at V came to 2 bases and at J to 6 bases, leaving 6 bases not matched to a gene. The V gene's germline CDR1 is LGHNA and CDR2 YSLEER. The CDR3 DNA sequence: TGCGCCAGCAGCCAAATAGCGGGGGGGCCGCTCGAGCAGTACTTC. It translates to CASSQIAGGPLEQYF.